The 11 T cell receptor beta chains below come from one sample, sequenced in a study of OX40 agonist ivuxolimab in advanced cancers. TCRdb's table, derived via immunoSEQ multiplex PCR, lists solely in-frame clones and lacks some. In the table there are 70,000 or so clones, around 85% of which are singletons. This specimen was CD4+ or CD8+ T cells sorted from blood, taken in a trial of the OX40 agonist ivuxolimab. These receptors were obtained from an adult with an advanced solid tumor such as melanoma, head and neck, liver or kidney cancer.

CDR3: CASSLGGKYGYTF. DNA of the CDR3: TGTGCCAGCAGTTTAGGAGGAAAATATGGCTACACCTTC. The genes are TRBV28 and TRBJ1-2; D gene ambiguous. There are 13 residues in the CDR3. Germline lookup yields CDR1 MDHEN and CDR2 SYDVKM. V lost 2 bases to trimming and J lost 5 bases, with 9 bases between them.

On this clone itself: No DNA is shown, since the ends of the CDR3 on it are uncertain; the CDR3 is the one TCRdb lists. V usage is TRBV29-1 and J usage is TRBJ1-1. With termini counted, the CDR3 has 12 amino acids. Per germline, CDR1 SQVTM and CDR2 ANQGSEA. The CDR3 sequence: CSARRAGGEAFF.

The CDR3 coding sequence is TGCGCCAGCAGCCAAGTTGGGACTAGCGCCTACAATGAGCAGTTCTTC. Protein: CASSQVGTSAYNEQFF. The gene calls are TRBV4-3 and TRBJ2-1, with 10 bases fitting TRBD2. After removal of 1 base from V and 2 bases from J, the junction contained 2 bases not matched to a gene. The CDR3 extends over 16 amino acids. Looked up from germline, CDR1 is LGHNA and CDR2 is YSLEER.

V usage is TRBV6-5 and J usage is TRBJ1-5; TRBD1 matches 8 bases. CDR1 and CDR2 from the germline V gene are MNHEY and SVGAGI. The CDR3 spans 11 residues. The J segment lost 11 bases and the V segment lost 5 bases, leaving 2 bases of the junction unmatched. CDR3 protein: CASSQGQAQHF. DNA for the CDR3: TGTGCCAGCAGTCAGGGACAGGCCCAGCATTTT.

V gene TRBV4-2 combines with J gene TRBJ2-5; D not resolved. This CDR3 contains 13 residues. From germline, CDR1 is LGHNA and CDR2 YNFKEQ. V was clipped by 0 bases and J by 5 bases, with 7 bases between them. CDR3 amino acids: CASSQDGMETQYF. The CDR3 bases are TGTGCCAGCAGCCAAGATGGAATGGAGACCCAGTACTTC.

The chain recombines TRBV7-2 with TRBJ1-6, with D hard to call. The CDR3 extends over 15 amino acids. Germline CDR1 and CDR2: SGHTA and FQGNSA. V lost 5 bases and J lost 7, with 15 bases in between. CDR3 sequence: CASSHPRGQNSPLHF. Written as DNA, the CDR3 is TGTGCCAGCAGCCACCCCCGGGGTCAGAATTCACCCCTCCACTTT. The variable domain in full, completed from reference TRBV7-2 and TRBJ1-6, reads GAGVSQSPSNKVTEKGKDVELRCDPISGHTALYWYRQSLGQGLEFLIYFQGNSAPDKSGLPSDRFSAERTGGSVSTLTIQRTQQEDSAVYLCASSHPRGQNSPLHFGNGTRLTVT.

This sequence joins TRBV28 and TRBJ2-7; no reliable D call. The CDR3 consists of 12 residues. The V end was cut by 6 bases, the J end by 5 bases, with 11 bases between. Per germline, CDR1 MDHEN and CDR2 SYDVKM. CDR3 amino acids: CASSPPADEQYF. The CDR3, as DNA: TGTGCCAGCAGCCCCCCCGCGGACGAGCAGTACTTC. The entire variable domain, with the rest obtained from reference TRBV28 and TRBJ2-7, is as follows: DVKVTQSSRYLVKRTGEKVFLECVQDMDHENMFWYRQDPGLGLRLIYFSYDVKMKEKGDIPEGYSVSREKKERFSLILESASTNQTSMYLCASSPPADEQYFGPGTRLTVT.

The rearrangement uses TRBV6-4 and TRBJ2-2, with TRBD1 matching 8 bases. This CDR3 has 14 residues. Per germline, CDR1 MRHNA and CDR2 SNTAGT. Germline trimming cut 4 bases from V and 6 bases from J; bases unmatched to any gene: 4. The CDR3, as DNA: TGTGCCAGCAGTGTAGGACAGGGTGCCGGGGAGCTGTTTTTT. It codes for CASSVGQGAGELFF.

The CDR3 nucleotides are TGTGCCAGCAGTTTGGACAACTACAATGAGCAGTTCTTC. It encodes CASSLDNYNEQFF. The chain couples TRBV7-3 to TRBJ2-1, with a tentative D call TRBD1 (5 bases). The germline V gene encodes CDR1 SGHTA and CDR2 FQGTGA. This CDR3 comprises 13 residues. Trimming left V 6 bases short and J 3 bases short, with 9 bases between.

V and J are TRBV7-2 and TRBJ2-1, with TRBD2 matching 12 bases. This CDR3 is 15 amino acids long. Looked up from germline, CDR1 is SGHTA and CDR2 is FQGNSA. J lost 6 bases, V lost 6 bases, and 6 bases had no gene match. CDR3 coding DNA: TGTGCCAGCAGATGGACTAGCGGGGCGCTCAATGAGCAGTTCTTC. Residues: CASRWTSGALNEQFF.

The chain uses TRBV6-1 and TRBJ1-4; D is unclear. CDR1 and CDR2 (germline): MNHNS, SASEGT. This CDR3 has 13 residues. V lost 8 bases and J lost 8, with 15 bases in between. Here the CDR3 reads CASLALGVEKLFF. CDR3 in DNA: TGTGCCAGCTTAGCCCTTGGGGTCGAAAAACTGTTTTTT.